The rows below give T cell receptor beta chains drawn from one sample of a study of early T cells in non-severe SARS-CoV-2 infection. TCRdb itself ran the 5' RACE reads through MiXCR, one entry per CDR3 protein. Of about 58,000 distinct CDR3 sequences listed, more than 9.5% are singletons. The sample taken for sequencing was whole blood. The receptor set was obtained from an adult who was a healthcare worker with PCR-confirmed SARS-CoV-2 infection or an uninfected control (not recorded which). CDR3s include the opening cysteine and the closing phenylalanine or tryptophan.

CDR3: CASSLNPGATNEKLFF; J: TRBJ1-4; V: TRBV7-9
CDR3: CASSKPGQSRPGELFF; J: TRBJ2-2; V: TRBV4-1
CDR3: CASSLQGQDTQYF; J: TRBJ2-3; V: TRBV27
CDR3: CASSGGNLNTEAFF; J: TRBJ1-1; V: TRBV12-3/TRBV12-4
CDR3: CASSVRGGVEHNEQFF; J: TRBJ2-1; V: TRBV5-1
CDR3: CASSPPLGDTQYF; J: TRBJ2-3; V: TRBV7-9
CDR3: CASSFIAAPYNEQFF; J: TRBJ2-1; V: TRBV5-5
CDR3: CASSPPVTGNTIYF; J: TRBJ1-3; V: TRBV18
CDR3: CASSQMTGPGYTF; J: TRBJ1-2; V: TRBV14
CDR3: CAGGNSRHTEAFF; J: TRBJ1-1; V: TRBV7-9
CDR3: CASKPDINTQYF; J: TRBJ2-3; V: TRBV28
CDR3: CASSQVTRDTQYF; J: TRBJ2-3; V: TRBV14
CDR3: CATSASGQDTDTQYF; J: TRBJ2-3; V: TRBV24-1
CDR3: CAIVPTSGAGQYF; J: TRBJ2-7; V: TRBV10-3
CDR3: CASSINDVAGVYGYTF; J: TRBJ1-2; V: TRBV19
CDR3: CSALSWGSTDTQYF; J: TRBJ2-3; V: TRBV20-1
CDR3: CASSQSSLVGAMSYNEQFF; J: TRBJ2-1; V: TRBV4-2
CDR3: CASSSHSHNEKLFF; J: TRBJ1-4; V: TRBV28
CDR3: CASSRQKKEKLFF; J: TRBJ1-4; V: TRBV19
CDR3: CASSQDRVGNEQYF; J: TRBJ2-7; V: TRBV3-1
CDR3: CASSEYVAAGLNQPQHF; J: TRBJ1-5; V: TRBV10-2
CDR3: CASSPLYLGGTYTEAFF; J: TRBJ1-1; V: TRBV4-1
CDR3: CASSQWGASTDTQYF; J: TRBJ2-3; V: TRBV28
CDR3: CASSQAGGSETQYF; J: TRBJ2-5; V: TRBV14
CDR3: CASSLGLAGTDTQYF; J: TRBJ2-3; V: TRBV7-2
CDR3: CASSLDMDYEQYF; J: TRBJ2-7; V: TRBV11-2
CDR3: CSVGQGETQYF; J: TRBJ2-5; V: TRBV29-1
CDR3: CSAKVAASYEQYF; J: TRBJ2-7; V: TRBV20-1
CDR3: CASSLESRTSGASYEQYF; J: TRBJ2-7; V: TRBV5-1
CDR3: CASSFRGTTDTQYF; J: TRBJ2-3; V: TRBV13
CDR3: CASSLRGRTMNTEAFF; J: TRBJ1-1; V: TRBV7-2
CDR3: CASSPLGIYTEAFF; J: TRBJ1-1; V: TRBV3-1
CDR3: CATSDSGVLSYEQYF; J: TRBJ2-7; V: TRBV24-1